A selection of T cell receptor beta chains follows, all from one sample in a study of OX40 agonist ivuxolimab in advanced cancers. Only in-frame clones appear in the TCRdb table, and some are missing; sequencing was by immunoSEQ multiplex PCR. Of almost 80,000 clones listed, almost 85% are singletons. The specimen comprised CD4+ or CD8+ T cells sorted from blood, sampled in a trial of the OX40 agonist ivuxolimab. The receptors were sampled from an adult with an advanced solid tumor such as melanoma, head and neck, liver or kidney cancer. The CDR3 runs from the conserved cysteine through the conserved F or W. The order of the fields is clone size, D gene, V gene, J gene, CDR3 protein, CDR3 DNA. D genes are given only for firm matches. Some rows have no size entry. The others give once, few or many, or a class for an expanded clone.

NA,NA,TRBV7-2,TRBJ2-5,CASSQGRVYETQYF,TGTGCCAGCAGCCAAGGGCGGGTATATGAGACCCAGTACTTC
once,TRBD1,TRBV7-6,TRBJ2-2,CASSPGQGATGELFF,TGTGCCAGCAGCCCGGGACAGGGAGCTACCGGGGAGCTGTTTTTT
few,NA,TRBV7-6,TRBJ2-7,CASSFSPGDEQYF,TGTGCCAGCAGCTTTTCCCCAGGGGACGAGCAGTACTTC
NA,TRBD2,TRBV9,TRBJ2-7,CASSAASGRSSYEQYF,TGTGCCAGCAGCGCCGCTAGCGGGAGGAGCTCCTACGAGCAGTACTTC
NA,TRBD2,TRBV6-5,TRBJ2-3,CASRREIGTDTQYF,TGTGCCAGCAGGCGGGAGATCGGCACAGATACGCAGTATTTT
NA,NA,TRBV4-2,TRBJ2-2,CASSLGRSNTGELFF,TGTGCCAGCAGCCTTGGGCGTTCGAACACCGGGGAGCTGTTTTTT
once,NA,TRBV7-8,TRBJ1-5,CASSLDEGTRYQPQHF,TGTGCCAGCAGCTTAGATGAGGGCACGAGATATCAGCCCCAGCATTTT
once,TRBD1,TRBV5-1,TRBJ2-5,CASSFTGAGETQYF,TGCGCCAGCAGCTTCACAGGGGCAGGGGAGACCCAGTACTTC
NA,NA,TRBV30,TRBJ1-4,CASKGGSTNEKLFF,TGTGCCTCGAAGGGGGGATCAACTAATGAAAAACTGTTTTTT
NA,TRBD2,TRBV5-1,TRBJ2-5,CASSWRTSGRAEETQYF,TGCGCCAGCAGCTGGAGGACTAGCGGGAGGGCGGAGGAGACCCAGTACTTC
NA,NA,TRBV7-8,TRBJ2-2,CASSSRTGNTGELFF,TGTGCCAGCAGCTCCCGGACCGGTAACACCGGGGAGCTGTTTTTT
NA,NA,TRBV5-8,TRBJ2-2,CASSVGSGSPGELFF,TGTGCCAGCAGCGTGGGATCGGGGAGTCCTGGGGAGCTGTTTTTT
NA,TRBD2,TRBV18,TRBJ2-3,CASSPGLVDTQYF,TGTGCCAGCTCACCAGGACTAGTCGATACGCAGTATTTT
NA,NA,TRBV6-5,TRBJ2-5,CASSSGTRGAQYF,TGTGCCAGCAGTTCCGGGACCCGAGGGGCCCAGTACTTC
NA,NA,TRBV25-1,TRBJ2-5,CASSEYSEETQYF,TGTGCCAGCAGTGAATATAGCGAAGAGACCCAGTACTTC
NA,NA,TRBV7-9,TRBJ1-4,CASSLAHSSTNEKLFF,TGTGCCAGCAGCTTAGCGCACAGCTCAACTAATGAAAAACTGTTTTTT
few,TRBD2,TRBV5-6,TRBJ2-1,CASTGLAGGSEQFF,TGTGCCAGCACTGGCCTAGCGGGGGGAAGCGAGCAGTTCTTC
NA,NA,TRBV27,TRBJ2-1,CASSIRTPSDEQFF,TGTGCCAGCAGTATCAGGACACCGTCCGATGAGCAGTTCTTC
NA,NA,TRBV5-1,TRBJ1-4,CASSLAAATNEKLFF,TGCGCCAGCAGCTTGGCGGCAGCAACTAATGAAAAACTGTTTTTT
few,NA,TRBV4-1,TRBJ2-7,CASSQPTRRRGEQYF,TGCGCCAGCAGCCAACCTACCCGGAGGAGGGGCGAGCAGTACTTC
NA,NA,TRBV30,TRBJ2-2,CAWTRATVNRIPFRSKSGELFF,TGTGCCTGGACCCGGGCTACAGTCAACAGGATACCGTTTCGGTCTAAGTCCGGGGAGCTGTTTTTT
NA,TRBD1,TRBV4-1,TRBJ2-7,CASSRGTAAYEQYF,TGCGCCAGCAGCCGGGGGACAGCGGCTTACGAGCAGTACTTC
NA,NA,TRBV6-6,TRBJ1-5,CASSYSQPQHF,TGTGCCAGCAGTTACAGTCAGCCCCAGCATTTT
NA,NA,TRBV5-4,TRBJ2-7,CASSLGRNYEQYF,TGTGCCAGCAGCCTCGGGCGGAACTACGAGCAGTACTTC
NA,NA,TRBV5-6,TRBJ1-4,CASSRAQTWEKLFF,TGTGCCAGCAGCCGTGCCCAAACGTGGGAAAAACTGTTTTTT
NA,NA,TRBV5-8,TRBJ2-7,CASSLGPRYEQYF,TGTGCCAGCAGCTTGGGACCGCGCTACGAGCAGTACTTC